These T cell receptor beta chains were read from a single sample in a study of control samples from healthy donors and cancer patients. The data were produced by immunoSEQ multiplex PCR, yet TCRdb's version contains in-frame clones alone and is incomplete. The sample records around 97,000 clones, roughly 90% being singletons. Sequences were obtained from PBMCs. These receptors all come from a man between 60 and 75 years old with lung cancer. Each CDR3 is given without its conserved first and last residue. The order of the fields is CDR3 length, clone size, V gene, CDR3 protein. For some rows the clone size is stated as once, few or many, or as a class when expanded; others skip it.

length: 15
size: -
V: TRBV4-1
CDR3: ASSQVPLRDTKETQY

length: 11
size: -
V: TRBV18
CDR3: ASSLGNQETQY

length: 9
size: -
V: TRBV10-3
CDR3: AIRGPREQY

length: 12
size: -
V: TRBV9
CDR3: ASSPQAQNTEAF

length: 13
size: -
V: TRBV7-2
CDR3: ASSLGTALGGTQY

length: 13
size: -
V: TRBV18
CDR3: ASSPPGLHTDTQY

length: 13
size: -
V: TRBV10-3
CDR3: ANGAGLGSGNTIY

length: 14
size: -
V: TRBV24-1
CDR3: ATSEGQEAGANVLT

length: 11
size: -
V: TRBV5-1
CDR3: ASSTGGDSPLH

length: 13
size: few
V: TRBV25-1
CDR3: ASSPTKRTGNTIY

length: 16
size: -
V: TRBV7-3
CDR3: ASSDPGLAGDATDTQY

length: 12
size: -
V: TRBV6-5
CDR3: ASRSLGEDHGYT

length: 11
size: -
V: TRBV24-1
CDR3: ATSDSHYETQY

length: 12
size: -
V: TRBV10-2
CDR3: ASSGTGGNQPQH

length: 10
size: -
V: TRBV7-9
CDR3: ASSLASTDYT

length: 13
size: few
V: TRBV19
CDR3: ASSGRRATNEKLF

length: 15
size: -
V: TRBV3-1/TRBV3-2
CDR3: ASSQDSAGAIRNEQF

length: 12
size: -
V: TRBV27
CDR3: ASSQRAGYYEQY

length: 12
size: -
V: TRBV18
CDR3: ASSPLGQDYGYT

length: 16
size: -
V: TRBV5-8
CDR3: ASSLGAGQVFNQETQY

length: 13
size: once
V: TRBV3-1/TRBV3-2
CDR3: ASSQGPQGGYEQY

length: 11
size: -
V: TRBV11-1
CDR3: ASSLGLAETQY

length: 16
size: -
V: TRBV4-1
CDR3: ASSQERTGGWLGGPQH

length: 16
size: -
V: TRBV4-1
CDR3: ASSQVGTGGINTGELF

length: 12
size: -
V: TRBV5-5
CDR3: ASSLVRMNTEAF

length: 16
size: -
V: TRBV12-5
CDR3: ASGLVPDGTASTDTQY

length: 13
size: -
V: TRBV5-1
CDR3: ASSSRDRTPGAQY

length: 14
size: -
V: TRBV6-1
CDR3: ASSEVVGANTGELF

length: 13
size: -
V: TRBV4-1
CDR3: ASSQETGYTGELF

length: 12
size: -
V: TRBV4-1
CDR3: ASSQVVQDYGYT

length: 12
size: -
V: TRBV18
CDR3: ASSPPWDSYEQY

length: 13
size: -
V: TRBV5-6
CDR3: ASSFSHRTNTEAF

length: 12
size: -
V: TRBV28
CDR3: ASSLGGSEETQY

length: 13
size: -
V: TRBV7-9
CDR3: ASSLRAGETDTQY

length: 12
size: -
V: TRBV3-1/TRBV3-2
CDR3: ASSQATGPYEQY

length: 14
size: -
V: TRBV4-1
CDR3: ASSHPQGNSNQPQH

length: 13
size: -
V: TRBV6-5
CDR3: ASTSGQGRQETQY

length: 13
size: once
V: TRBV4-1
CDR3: ASSLQTGGNQPQH

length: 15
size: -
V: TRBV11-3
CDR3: ASSQEVERPLQETQY

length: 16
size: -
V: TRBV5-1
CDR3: ASSLAMTAADFYNEQF

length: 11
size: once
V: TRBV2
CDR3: ASSSTGNTEAF

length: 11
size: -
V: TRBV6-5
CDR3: ASMGQGNTEAF

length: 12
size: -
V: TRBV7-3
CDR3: ASSSRGDNSPLH

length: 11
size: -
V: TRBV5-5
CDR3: ASSRDYSGEQF

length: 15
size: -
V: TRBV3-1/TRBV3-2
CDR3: ASSQEGDSFTRNTIY

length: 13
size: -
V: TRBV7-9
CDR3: ASSRTSGQLGELF

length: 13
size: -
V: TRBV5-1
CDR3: ASSFEGPTYNEQF

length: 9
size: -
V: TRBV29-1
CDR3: SVDSGSEAF

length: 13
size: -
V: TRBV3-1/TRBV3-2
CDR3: ASSQITAFGETQY

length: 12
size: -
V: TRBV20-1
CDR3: SASFPGSNQPQH

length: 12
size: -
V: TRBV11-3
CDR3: ASRPSGAGNTIY

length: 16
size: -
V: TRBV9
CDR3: ASSVAPSGGAFDNEQF

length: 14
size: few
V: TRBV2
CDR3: ASNIAGGGGNQPQH

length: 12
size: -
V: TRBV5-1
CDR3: ASSLFAGRDEAF

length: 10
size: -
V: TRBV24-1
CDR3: ATSTGAQPQH

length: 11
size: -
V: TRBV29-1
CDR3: SGGRQGGETQY

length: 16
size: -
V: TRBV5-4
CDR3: ASSPSSGGHGRSYEQY

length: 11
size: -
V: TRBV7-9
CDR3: ASSLPGPDTQY

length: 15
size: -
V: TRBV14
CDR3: ASSQITGNRANEKLF